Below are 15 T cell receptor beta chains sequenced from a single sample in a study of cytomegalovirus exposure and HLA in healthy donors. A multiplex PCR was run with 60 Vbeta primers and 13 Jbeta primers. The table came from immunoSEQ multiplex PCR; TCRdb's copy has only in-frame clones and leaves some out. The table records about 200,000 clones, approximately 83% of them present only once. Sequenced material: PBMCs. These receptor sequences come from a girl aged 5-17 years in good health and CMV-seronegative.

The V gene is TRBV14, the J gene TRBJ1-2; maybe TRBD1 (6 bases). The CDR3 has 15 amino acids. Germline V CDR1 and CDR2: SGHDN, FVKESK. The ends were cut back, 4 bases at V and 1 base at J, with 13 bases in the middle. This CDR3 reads CASSPRTAINYGYTF. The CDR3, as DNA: TGTGCCAGCAGCCCCCGGACAGCCATTAACTATGGCTACACCTTC.

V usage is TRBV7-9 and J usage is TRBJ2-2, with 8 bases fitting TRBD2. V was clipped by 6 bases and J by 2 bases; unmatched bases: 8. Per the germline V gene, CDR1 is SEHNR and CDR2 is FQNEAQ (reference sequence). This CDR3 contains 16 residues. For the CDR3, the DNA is TGTGCCAGCAGGCAAACAGCGGGGGAAAACACCGGGGAGCTGTTTTTT. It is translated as CASRQTAGENTGELFF.

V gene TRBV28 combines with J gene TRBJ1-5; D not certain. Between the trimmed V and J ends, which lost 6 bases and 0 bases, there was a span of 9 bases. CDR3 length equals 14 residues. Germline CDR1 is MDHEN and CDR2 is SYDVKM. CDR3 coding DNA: TGTGCCAGCAGCAGATTTGATAGCAATCAGCCCCAGCATTTT. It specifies CASSRFDSNQPQHF.

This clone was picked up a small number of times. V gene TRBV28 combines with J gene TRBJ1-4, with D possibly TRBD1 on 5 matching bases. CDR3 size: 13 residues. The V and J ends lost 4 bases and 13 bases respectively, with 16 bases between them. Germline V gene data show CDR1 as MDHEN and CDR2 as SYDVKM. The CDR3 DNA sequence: TGTGCCAGCAGTTCCGACCCCGGGGGAGGACTGTTTTTT. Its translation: CASSSDPGGGLFF.

CDR3 in amino acids: CATRRDRSNTEAFF. The CDR3, as DNA: TGTGCCACCCGAAGGGACAGGTCGAACACTGAAGCTTTCTTT. The V call is TRBV15, the J call TRBJ1-1, with 8 bases lining up with TRBD1. The ends lost 8 bases at V and 1 base at J; junction bases unmatched: 6. This CDR3 is 14 amino acids long. The germline V gene has CDR1 LNHNV and CDR2 YYDKDF (reference sequence).

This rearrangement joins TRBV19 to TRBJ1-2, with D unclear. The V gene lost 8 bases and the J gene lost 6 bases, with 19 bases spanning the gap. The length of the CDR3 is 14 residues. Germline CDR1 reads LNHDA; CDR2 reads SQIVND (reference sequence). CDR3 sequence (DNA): TGTGCCAGTTCTCCCCTAGACCCCAGAAATGGCTACACCTTC. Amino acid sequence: CASSPLDPRNGYTF. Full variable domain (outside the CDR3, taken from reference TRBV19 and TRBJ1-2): DGGITQSPKYLFRKEGQNVTLSCEQNLNHDAMYWYRQDPGQGLRLIYYSQIVNDFQKGDIAEGYSVSREKKESFPLTVTSAQKNPTAFYLCASSPLDPRNGYTFGSGTRLTVV.

CDR3 nucleotides: TGTGCCAGTAGTATAGTAGGGACAGGGGGTATACAGCCCCAGCATTTT. Translating gives CASSIVGTGGIQPQHF. The chain recombines TRBV19 with TRBJ1-5; TRBD1 agrees at 11 bases. Germline trimming cut 1 base from V and 7 bases from J; bases unmatched to any gene: 6. The germline V gene encodes CDR1 LNHDA and CDR2 SQIVND (reference sequence). The CDR3 has 16 amino acids.

CDR3 loop: CASSLVSSRAGAGEQYF. The CDR3 nucleotides read TGTGCCAGCAGCTTAGTGTCGAGTCGAGCGGGGGCAGGCGAGCAGTACTTC. J is TRBJ2-7 and V is TRBV7-8; 8 bases match TRBD2. The J segment lost 6 bases and the V segment lost 1 base, leaving 14 bases of the junction unmatched. Looked up from germline, CDR1 is SGHVS and CDR2 is FQNEAQ. The CDR3 has 17 residues.

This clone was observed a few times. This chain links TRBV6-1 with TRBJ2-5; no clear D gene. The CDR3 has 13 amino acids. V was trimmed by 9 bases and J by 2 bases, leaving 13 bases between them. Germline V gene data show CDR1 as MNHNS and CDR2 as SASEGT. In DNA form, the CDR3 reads TGTGCCAGTCTCCGATACGGGCAAGAGACCCAGTACTTC. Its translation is CASLRYGQETQYF.

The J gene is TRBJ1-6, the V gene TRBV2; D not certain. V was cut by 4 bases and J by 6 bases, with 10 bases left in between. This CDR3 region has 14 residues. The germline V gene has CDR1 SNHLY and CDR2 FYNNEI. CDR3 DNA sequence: TGTGCCAGCAGTGGACTTGATGTTAATTCACCCCTCCACTTT. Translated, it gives CASSGLDVNSPLHF.

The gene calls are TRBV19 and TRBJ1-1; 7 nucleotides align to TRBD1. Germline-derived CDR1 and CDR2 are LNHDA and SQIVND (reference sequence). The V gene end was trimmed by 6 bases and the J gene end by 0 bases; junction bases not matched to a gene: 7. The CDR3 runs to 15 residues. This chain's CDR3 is CASRTGPQMNTEAFF. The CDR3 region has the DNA TGTGCCAGTAGGACAGGGCCTCAAATGAACACTGAAGCTTTCTTT.

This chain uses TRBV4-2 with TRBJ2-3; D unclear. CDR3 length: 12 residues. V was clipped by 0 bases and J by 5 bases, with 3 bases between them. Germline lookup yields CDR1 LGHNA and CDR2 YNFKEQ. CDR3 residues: CASSQEQDTQYF. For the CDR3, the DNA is TGTGCCAGCAGCCAAGAACAAGATACGCAGTATTTT.

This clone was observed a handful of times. The CDR3 protein is CASSLRENQPQHF. CDR3 bases: TGTGCCAGCAGCTTGCGGGAGAATCAGCCCCAGCATTTT. The chain uses TRBV7-9 and TRBJ1-5; D unclear. The length of the CDR3 is 13 residues. From germline, CDR1 is SEHNR and CDR2 FQNEAQ (reference sequence). V lost 3 bases and J 4 bases, leaving 7 bases between the germline ends.

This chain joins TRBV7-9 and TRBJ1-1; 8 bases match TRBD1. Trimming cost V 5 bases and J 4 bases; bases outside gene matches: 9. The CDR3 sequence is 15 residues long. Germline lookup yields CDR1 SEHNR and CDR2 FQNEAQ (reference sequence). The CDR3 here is CASSARGQVGTEAFF. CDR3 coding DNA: TGTGCCAGCAGCGCCAGGGGGCAGGTGGGCACTGAAGCTTTCTTT.

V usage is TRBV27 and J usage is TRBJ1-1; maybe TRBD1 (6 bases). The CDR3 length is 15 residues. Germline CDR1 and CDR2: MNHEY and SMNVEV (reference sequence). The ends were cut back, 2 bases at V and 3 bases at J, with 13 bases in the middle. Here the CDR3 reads CASSLQGRSDTEAFF. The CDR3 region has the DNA TGTGCCAGCAGTTTACAGGGGCGAAGTGACACTGAAGCTTTCTTT.